One sample yielded the 23 T cell receptor beta chains listed below, sequenced in a study of naive and memory T cell subsets. Ligated cDNA underwent four rounds of PCR with nested alpha and beta constant region primers and SP2. TCRdb reprocessed the 5' RACE reads with MiXCR, giving one entry per CDR3 protein. The repertoire holds some 60,000 distinct CDR3 sequences, with around 8% as singletons. TCR cDNA received a 3' ligated oligonucleotide that carried a UMI. The origin of the receptors is a female donor in good health.

This clonotype was picked up many times. The rearrangement joins TRBV7-9 to TRBJ1-5; TRBD1 matches at 10 bases. This CDR3 has 17 residues. The J segment lost 2 bases and the V segment lost 5 bases, leaving 9 bases of the junction unmatched. The germline gives CDR1 SEHNR, CDR2 FQNEAQ (reference sequence). The CDR3, as DNA: TGTGCCAGCAGCACCCGGGACAGGGGTTCGGGCAATCAGCCCCAGCATTTT. Translated, it gives CASSTRDRGSGNQPQHF.

In this sample, this clonotype turned up a few times. V usage is TRBV29-1 and J usage is TRBJ2-1, with TRBD2 as a possible D gene (6 bases). The V and J ends lost 2 bases and 0 bases respectively, with 17 bases between them. CDR3 length: 17 residues. Germline values: CDR1 SQVTM, CDR2 ANQGSEA. The CDR3 sequence is CSVERRGRPSSYNEQFF. In nucleotides, the CDR3 is TGCAGCGTTGAAAGGAGAGGGAGGCCGAGCTCCTACAATGAGCAGTTCTTC.

The table lists this clonotype with many counts. The chain links TRBV29-1 to TRBJ1-1, with 11 bases lining up with TRBD1. Germline V gene sequence: CDR1 SQVTM, CDR2 ANQGSEA. The CDR3 totals 13 residues. V gave up 6 bases and J gave up 4 bases; unmatched junction bases: 4. CDR3 nucleotides: TGCAGCGTGCCGGGACAGGGGGGCACTGAAGCTTTCTTT. This gives the protein CSVPGQGGTEAFF.

The chain joins TRBV6-1 to TRBJ2-5; TRBD1 or TRBD2 may be the D gene (5 bases each). The germline CDR1 and CDR2 sequences are MNHNS and SASEGT. The length of the CDR3 is 14 residues. The V end lost 2 bases, the J end lost 5 bases, and 12 bases lay between the germline ends. CDR3 nucleotides: TGTGCCAGCAGTGAAATCGCCAGGGAGGAGACCCAGTACTTC. It yields the protein CASSEIAREETQYF.

V is TRBV20-1 and J is TRBJ1-6, with D unresolved. V lost 1 base, J lost 0 bases, and 7 bases lay in between. Germline V gives CDR1 DFQATT, CDR2 SNEGSKA (reference sequence). This CDR3 has 15 amino acids. As DNA, the CDR3 is TGCAGTGCTAGAGTAGCGATCTCCTATAATTCACCCCTCCACTTT. As protein: CSARVAISYNSPLHF.

Worth noting for this clonotype: No conserved phenylalanine or tryptophan ends this CDR3, so it is likely a read error. CDR3: CASSPTIGTGGTEAFL. The CDR3 DNA sequence: TGCGCCAGCAGCCCAACGATCGGGACAGGGGGCACTGAAGCTTTCCTT. This rearrangement joins TRBV4-1 to TRBJ1-1, with 11 bases that match TRBD1. V dropped 4 bases and J dropped 4; count of bases not matched to a gene: 8. In germline, CDR1 is MGHRA, CDR2 YSYEKL. The length of the CDR3 is 16 residues.

This clonotype appeared many times. This chain uses TRBV4-1 with TRBJ2-2; 8 nucleotides align to TRBD2. The CDR3 is 15 amino acids. J gave up 6 bases and V 1 base, and 4 bases lay outside the gene matches. Germline lookup yields CDR1 MGHRA and CDR2 YSYEKL. CDR3 DNA: TGCGCCAGCAGCCAAGTTCGGGGGGGCGCCGGGGAGCTGTTTTTT. It yields the protein CASSQVRGGAGELFF.

This clonotype was counted many times. The gene calls are TRBV14 and TRBJ1-2; TRBD1 might be the D (5 bases). V dropped 4 bases and J dropped 3 bases, with 18 bases sitting between them. CDR3 length: 16 residues. Germline values: CDR1 SGHDN, CDR2 FVKESK. The CDR3 region is CASSPRTSPGYYGYTF. CDR3 in DNA: TGTGCCAGCAGCCCCAGGACATCTCCGGGGTACTATGGCTACACCTTC.

V gene TRBV7-9 combines with J gene TRBJ1-6; no clear D gene. Trimming took off 1 base at V and 9 bases at J, with 7 bases between the two ends. Germline assignment: CDR1 SEHNR and CDR2 FQNEAQ (reference sequence). The CDR3 has 13 amino acids. The CDR3 bases are TGTGCCAGCAGCTTAGATGGTAGTTCACCCCTCCACTTT. Its protein product is CASSLDGSSPLHF.

J is TRBJ1-1 and V is TRBV6-5, with 10 bases aligning to TRBD1. Germline CDR1 reads MNHEY; CDR2 reads SVGAGI. CDR3 length equals 14 residues. Germline trimming cut 7 bases from V and 4 bases from J; bases unmatched to any gene: 6. The CDR3 nucleotides read TGTGCCAGCAAGGGGACAGGGGCGAGCACTGAAGCTTTCTTT. It specifies CASKGTGASTEAFF.

This clonotype was seen at least ten times. V is TRBV29-1 and J is TRBJ2-3; 9 nucleotides agree with TRBD1. The trim removed 5 bases at V and 0 bases at J, leaving 12 bases unmatched. The length of the CDR3 is 17 residues. Per germline, CDR1 SQVTM and CDR2 ANQGSEA. CDR3: CSVRGQGDRGSTDTQYF. The CDR3 DNA is TGCAGCGTTAGGGGACAGGGTGACCGAGGTAGCACAGATACGCAGTATTTT.

The sample holds a few counts of this clonotype. The chain links TRBV5-6 to TRBJ2-1; a possible D gene is TRBD1 (6 bases). Per germline, CDR1 SGHDT and CDR2 YYEEEE. The CDR3 extends over 14 amino acids. V was shortened by 4 bases and J by 4 bases, with 12 bases between the two germline ends. Here the CDR3 reads CASSPGQLYNEQFF. The CDR3 DNA is TGTGCCAGCAGCCCTGGACAGTTATACAATGAGCAGTTCTTC.

In its sample, this clonotype was seen a few times. The chain joins TRBV4-1 to TRBJ2-5; D possibly corresponds to TRBD2 (6 bases). This CDR3 comprises 13 residues. Germline V gene data show CDR1 as MGHRA and CDR2 as YSYEKL. Trimming cost V 10 bases and J 7 bases, with 19 bases left between them. This chain's CDR3 is CATSRDLRGTQYF. In DNA, the CDR3 is TGCGCCACCTCCCGGGACTTGCGCGGGACCCAGTACTTC.

The rearrangement links TRBV11-1 to TRBJ1-1, with D perhaps matching TRBD1 (6 bases). This CDR3 has 14 residues. V was clipped by 5 bases and J by 2 bases, with 12 bases between them. Germline V gene sequence: CDR1 SGHAT, CDR2 FQDESV (reference sequence). The CDR3 region is CASSVQGLNTEAFF. CDR3 in DNA: TGTGCCAGCAGCGTACAGGGATTAAACACTGAAGCTTTCTTT.

This clonotype was counted ten times or more. This chain joins TRBV9 and TRBJ2-1; 8 positions match TRBD2. J lost 1 base, V lost 3 bases, and 12 bases had no gene match. The CDR3 covers 18 residues. The V gene's germline CDR1 is SGDLS and CDR2 YYNGEE. CDR3: CASSESPRGGESYNEQFF. CDR3 DNA sequence: TGTGCCAGCAGCGAATCACCCCGGGGGGGAGAGTCCTACAATGAGCAGTTCTTC.

The chain joins TRBV7-2 to TRBJ1-2; D ambiguous. With 2 bases removed from V and 8 bases from J, the gap between germline ends came to 18 bases. Germline CDR1 reads SGHTA; CDR2 reads FQGNSA. The CDR3 loop spans 15 amino acids. CDR3: CASSLTWQGLDGYTF. The DNA for the CDR3 is TGTGCCAGCAGCTTAACCTGGCAAGGGCTTGACGGCTACACCTTC.

This clonotype showed up many times. The CDR3 nucleotides are TGCGCCAGCAGTGGGGGGCGGCGGCTAGAGAACACTGAAGCTTTCTTT. This translates into CASSGGRRLENTEAFF. The chain couples TRBV10-2 to TRBJ1-1, with a possible D match to TRBD1 (6 bases). CDR3 length: 16 amino acids. The germline V and J ends were trimmed by 4 bases and 1 base, with 16 bases remaining between them. Germline CDR1 WSHSY, CDR2 SAAADI.

This clonotype has more than one count but fewer than ten. V and J are TRBV7-2 and TRBJ1-3, with D perhaps TRBD1 (6 bases). The CDR3 is 16 amino acids. V lost 5 bases to trimming and J lost 4 bases, with 18 bases between them. From germline, CDR1 is SGHTA and CDR2 FQGNSA. In DNA form, the CDR3 reads TGTGCCAGCAGCCCTCGCCCAGGGGCTCCCGGAAACACCATATATTTT. Translated, it gives CASSPRPGAPGNTIYF.

The gene calls are TRBV10-3 and TRBJ2-7; TRBD1 is a possible D gene (6 bases). Germline lookup yields CDR1 ENHRY and CDR2 SYGVKD. This CDR3 region has 14 residues. V lost 6 bases to trimming and J lost 1 base, with 13 bases between them. The DNA for the CDR3 is TGTGCCATCAGCCTACAGGGATCTTCCTACGAGCAGTACTTC. It codes for CAISLQGSSYEQYF.

The CDR3, as DNA: TGTGCCAGCAGCCAAGAGGGAGGCAAGGACATTCAGTACTTC. Translation: CASSQEGGKDIQYF. The rearrangement joins TRBV3-1 to TRBJ2-4, with D perhaps matching TRBD2 (6 bases). CDR3 length: 14 amino acids. Trimming shortened V by 0 bases and J by 8 bases, and 11 bases separated the two germline ends. Germline CDR1 LGHDT, CDR2 YNNKEL (reference sequence).

The V call is TRBV9, the J call TRBJ2-1, with 8 bases lining up with TRBD2. Unmatched junction bases numbered 3, after V lost 4 bases and J lost 0 bases. CDR3 length: 15 residues. Germline V gives CDR1 SGDLS, CDR2 YYNGEE. CDR3 in DNA: TGTGCCAGCAGCTCAAGCGGGAGCTCCTACAATGAGCAGTTCTTC. It yields the protein CASSSSGSSYNEQFF.

At least ten counts were recorded for this clonotype. The V and J genes are TRBV3-1 and TRBJ2-1; D remains ambiguous. The CDR3 is 15 amino acids. The germline CDR1 and CDR2 sequences are LGHDT and YNNKEL (reference sequence). Trimming took 1 base from V and 4 from J, leaving 11 bases between them. This CDR3 is CASSQGGYNYNEQFF. CDR3 nucleotide sequence: TGTGCCAGCAGCCAAGGAGGCTATAATTACAATGAGCAGTTCTTC.

This clonotype came up many times. The chain couples TRBV6-5 to TRBJ2-1; weak D call: TRBD2 (6 bases). Per the germline V gene, CDR1 is MNHEY and CDR2 is SVGAGI. V lost 8 bases and J lost 5, with 13 bases in between. The CDR3 totals 13 residues. The CDR3 region is CASGRQLNNEQFF. CDR3 bases: TGTGCCAGCGGGAGGCAACTAAACAATGAGCAGTTCTTC.